This passage covers 10 T cell receptor beta chains from one sample sequenced in a study of identifying expanded T cells in peripheral blood. Here immunoSEQ multiplex PCR was the method, and the copy in TCRdb shows in-frame clones only, minus some. The sample yields around 100,000 clones, around 85% seen once. The sample taken for sequencing was blood. These receptors were obtained from a person between 18 and 75 years old in good health.

The genes are TRBV10-3 and TRBJ2-6; D ambiguous. Germline CDR1 is ENHRY and CDR2 is SYGVKD. Trimming took 3 bases from V and 9 from J, leaving 12 bases between them. The CDR3 has 14 amino acids. The CDR3 region has the DNA TGTGCCATCAGTGACCCGGCAGGCGGCAACGTCCTGACTTTC. This encodes CAISDPAGGNVLTF.

This sequence joins TRBV4-2 and TRBJ2-3; TRBD2 matches 14 bases. The V gene end was trimmed by 4 bases and the J gene end by 5 bases; junction bases not matched to a gene: 8. This CDR3 has 17 amino acids. Per the germline V gene, CDR1 is LGHNA and CDR2 is YNFKEQ. As DNA, the CDR3 is TGTGCCAGCAGCCGAGAGACTAGCGGGGGGGCCATAGATACGCAGTATTTT. This gives the protein CASSRETSGGAIDTQYF.

V gene TRBV6-6 combines with J gene TRBJ2-1, with TRBD2 matching 7 bases. This CDR3 contains 11 residues. Trimming cost V 10 bases and J 10 bases; bases outside gene matches: 7. The germline CDR1 and CDR2 sequences are MNHNY and SVGAGI (reference sequence). CDR3 sequence reads: CATRSGLEQFF. The DNA for the CDR3 is TGTGCCACCCGTAGCGGGCTGGAGCAGTTCTTC.

V gene TRBV5-1 combines with J gene TRBJ2-3, with 7 bases that match TRBD2. V shed 4 bases and J 4 bases; nucleotides not matched to a gene: 12. Looked up from germline, CDR1 is SGHRS and CDR2 is YFSETQ. The CDR3 is made up of 16 amino acids. In DNA, the CDR3 is TGCGCCAGCAGCCCGATGGAGCGGGGTAGGGCAGATACGCAGTATTTT. Residues: CASSPMERGRADTQYF.

The chain combines TRBV6-4 with TRBJ2-2; 10 bases match TRBD2. The CDR3 contains 17 residues. CDR1 is MRHNA, CDR2 SNTAGT, per germline. V gave up 2 bases and J gave up 6 bases; unmatched junction bases: 9. Here the CDR3 reads CASSDPDGSGGPGELFF. The DNA of the CDR3 is TGTGCCAGCAGTGACCCCGATGGTAGCGGGGGGCCCGGGGAGCTGTTTTTT.

This sequence joins TRBV7-8 and TRBJ2-7; TRBD1 is a possible D gene (6 bases). This CDR3 spans 14 amino acids. CDR1 is SGHVS, CDR2 FQNEAQ, per germline. V was pared by 1 base and J by 6 bases, with 13 bases between. CDR3 amino acids: CASSLVQGRGEQYF. CDR3 DNA sequence: TGTGCCAGCAGCTTAGTACAGGGACGTGGCGAGCAGTACTTC.

This rearrangement joins TRBV10-3 to TRBJ2-7; 10 bases map to TRBD2. The germline gives CDR1 ENHRY, CDR2 SYGVKD. This CDR3 contains 15 residues. Germline trimming cut 6 bases from V and 4 bases from J; bases unmatched to any gene: 9. In DNA, the CDR3 is TGTGCCATCAGCAAGAGCGGGGGGGCCGAGTACGAGCAGTACTTC. This translates into CAISKSGGAEYEQYF.

The genes are TRBV7-9 and TRBJ2-7; either TRBD1 or TRBD2 may fit D (5 bases each). This CDR3 contains 14 residues. Germline V gene lookup returns CDR1 SEHNR and CDR2 FQNEAQ (reference sequence). Trimming stripped 5 bases from V and 3 bases from J, with 14 bases between. The CDR3 nucleotides are TGTGCCAGCAGCCCGTATGGGGGACGCTACGAGCAGTACTTC. Amino acids: CASSPYGGRYEQYF.

The V call is TRBV27, the J call TRBJ2-2; D perhaps matches TRBD1 (6 bases). Between the trimmed V and J ends, which lost 5 bases and 5 bases, there was a span of 12 bases. The CDR3 length is 14 residues. Germline assignment: CDR1 MNHEY and CDR2 SMNVEV (reference sequence). CDR3 sequence (DNA): TGTGCCAGCAGTGTCCTGCAGGGGACCGGGGAGCTGTTTTTT. Translating gives CASSVLQGTGELFF.

This chain joins TRBV7-2 and TRBJ1-3; D gene ambiguous. This CDR3 contains 17 residues. The V end lost 4 bases, the J end lost 0 bases, and 16 bases lay between the germline ends. CDR1 and CDR2 from the germline V gene are SGHTA and FQGNSA. The CDR3 sequence is CASSSISLTVSGNTIYF. CDR3 sequence (DNA): TGTGCCAGCAGCTCGATTAGCCTTACAGTCTCTGGAAACACCATATATTTT. The variable domain in full, completed from reference TRBV7-2 and TRBJ1-3, reads GAGVSQSPSNKVTEKGKDVELRCDPISGHTALYWYRQSLGQGLEFLIYFQGNSAPDKSGLPSDRFSAERTGGSVSTLTIQRTQQEDSAVYLCASSSISLTVSGNTIYFGEGSWLTVV.